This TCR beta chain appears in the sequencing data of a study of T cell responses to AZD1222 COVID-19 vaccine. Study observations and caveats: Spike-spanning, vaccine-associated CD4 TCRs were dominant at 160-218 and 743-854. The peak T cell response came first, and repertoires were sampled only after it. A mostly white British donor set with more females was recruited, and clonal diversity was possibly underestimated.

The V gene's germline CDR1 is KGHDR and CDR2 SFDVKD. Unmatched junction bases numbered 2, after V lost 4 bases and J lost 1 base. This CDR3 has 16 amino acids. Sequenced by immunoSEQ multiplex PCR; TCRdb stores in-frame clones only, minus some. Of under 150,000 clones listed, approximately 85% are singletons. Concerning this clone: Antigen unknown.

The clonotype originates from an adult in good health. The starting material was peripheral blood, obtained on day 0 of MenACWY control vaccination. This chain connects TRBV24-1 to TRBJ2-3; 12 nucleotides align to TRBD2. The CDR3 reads CATSDPSGGGTDTQYF. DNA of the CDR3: TGTGCCACCAGTGACCCTAGCGGGGGGGGCACAGATACGCAGTATTTT.